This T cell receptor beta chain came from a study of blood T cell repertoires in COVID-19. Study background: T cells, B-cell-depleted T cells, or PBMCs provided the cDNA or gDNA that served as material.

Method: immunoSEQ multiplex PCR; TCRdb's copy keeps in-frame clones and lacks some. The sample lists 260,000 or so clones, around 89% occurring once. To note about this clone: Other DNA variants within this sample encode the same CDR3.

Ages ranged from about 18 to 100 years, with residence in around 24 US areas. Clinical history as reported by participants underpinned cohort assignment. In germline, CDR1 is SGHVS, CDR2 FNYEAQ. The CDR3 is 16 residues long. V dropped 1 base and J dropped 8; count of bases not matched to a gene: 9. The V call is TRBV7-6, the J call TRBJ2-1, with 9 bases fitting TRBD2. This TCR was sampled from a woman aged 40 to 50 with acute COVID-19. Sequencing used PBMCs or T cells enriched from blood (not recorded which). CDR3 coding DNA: TGTGCCAGCAGCTTAGGGGGCGGGAGGGCCTTGGATGAGCAGTTCTTC. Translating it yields CASSLGGGRALDEQFF.